This T cell receptor beta chain was documented in a study of cytomegalovirus exposure and HLA in healthy donors. PCR primers comprised 60 Vbeta and 13 Jbeta primers. Generated by immunoSEQ multiplex PCR, the TCRdb table keeps only in-frame clones and is missing some. Here the sample spans 100,000 to 150,000 clones, around 73% being singletons. Germline-derived CDR1 and CDR2 are MNHNS and SASEGT. CDR3 size: 13 residues. Trimming took 6 bases from V and 4 from J; bases not matched to a gene: 3. The sequence was collected from a woman aged 40 to 49 in good health and CMV-seropositive. The V gene is TRBV6-1, the J gene TRBJ1-5; TRBD1 agrees at 7 bases. Specimen: PBMCs. CDR3 sequence: CASSGQANQPQHF. The CDR3 region has the DNA TGTGCCAGCAGCGGACAGGCGAATCAGCCCCAGCATTTT.